This T cell receptor beta chain is drawn from a study of molecular identifiers for immune sequencing clone quantification (dated by TCRdb to about 2018). Describing the broader study: In a replicate experiment, RNA from roughly 20,000 or 100,000 naive CD8 T cells was split into five aliquots, four of which were sequenced. This methods study used CD8 T cells to benchmark TCR RNA copy counting and molecular-identifier clustering-based TCR repertoire sequencing (MIDCIRS). What the research found in general, with its limitations: Modeling gave about 3 recovered TCR RNA copies per cell versus approximately 10 by digital PCR, implying about 30% capture efficiency. Identical TCR molecules sharing a barcode could cause highly expanded clone sizes to be underestimated. Spiked-in Jurkat TCR RNA equivalent to a single cell was reported to be detectable even among approximately 1 million naive CD8 T cells. When barcode sub-clustering was omitted, TCR diversity was inflated by chimeric consensus sequences, with chimeras reaching as high as 47%. The naive libraries included spiked-in Jurkat TCR RNA (approximately 11 copies' worth), and this RNA is not part of the donor repertoire. In CMV-specific effector cells, over 99% of molecules were held by clones above 20 RNA copies, whereas under 1% of molecules were held by such clones in naive cells.

Of note for this clonotype: Its specific antigen is unknown. No much larger clonotype is one base removed from it; base qualities were not supplied.

The trim is 0 bases for V and 2 bases for J, with a gap of 8 bases between the germline ends. The CDR3, from cysteine to phenylalanine, totals 15 residues. The CDR3 DNA has 45 bases and is translated from base 1. The CDR1 and CDR2 encoded by the germline V gene (reference sequence) are MNHNY and SVGAGI. Naive CD8 T cell libraries were made from roughly 18,000 to 920,000 sorted cells using 10%, 30% or 50% of purified RNA. Naive CD8 T cells, defined as CD8+CD4-CCR7+CD45RA+, were FACS-sorted into RLT Plus buffer on a BD FACSAria II. Detection sensitivity was tested by spiking Jurkat RNA equal to about 10 TCR copies' worth into samples containing roughly 17,000-1,100,000 naive CD8 T cells. CD8 T cells were enriched using RosetteSep CD8+ T Cell Enrichment Cocktail and Ficoll-Paque, and the enriched cells then underwent ACK red cell lysis. The library was generated by PCR. Sequencing relied on a NextSeq 500. Bulk TCR libraries were prepared as previously described, using TCR primers listed in Table S5. The Qiagen AllPrep DNA/RNA kit was used to purify total RNA. Before analysis, reads from multiple sequencing runs of the same library were pooled. The original methods were these. Only reads with exact TCR constant sequence were kept, trimmed to 150 nt, and grouped by their 12-nt molecular barcodes. Reads within each barcode group were sub-clustered using a 15% Levenshtein threshold, and quality-weighted consensus sequences were constructed for each RNA molecule. Non-functional sequences were excluded, and lower-count sequences lying one edit away from another sequence were also excluded. Based on fitting two negative binomial distributions, any barcode sub-cluster with under 20% of the maximum read count was discarded. Clones were called with MiXCR by TCRdb after fastp trimmed the public reads at Q25, and only in-frame beta chains were retained. All rows with the same CDR3 protein become a single entry with the most common DNA and genes. V and J calls and clone size were set by TCRdb, not the authors. The sample has about half a million distinct CDR3 sequences on record, around 23% of them singletons. Around 0.76% of the sample belongs to the ten largest clones.

The sample comprised naive CD8+ T cells from blood, with Jurkat cell RNA spiked in. The intended sense of this specimen's cell subset or site label: FACS-sorted CD8+CD4-CCR7+CD45RA+ naive T cells. This TCR derives from a human donor in good health. Some libraries in this study had Jurkat cell RNA spiked in. The V and J segments used are TRBV6-6 and TRBJ1-3; D gene: possibly TRBD1, on 5 matching bases. The CDR3 region has the sequence CASSYSTGAGNTIYF. The DNA is TGTGCCAGCAGTTACTCGACGGGGGCTGGAAACACCATATATTTT.